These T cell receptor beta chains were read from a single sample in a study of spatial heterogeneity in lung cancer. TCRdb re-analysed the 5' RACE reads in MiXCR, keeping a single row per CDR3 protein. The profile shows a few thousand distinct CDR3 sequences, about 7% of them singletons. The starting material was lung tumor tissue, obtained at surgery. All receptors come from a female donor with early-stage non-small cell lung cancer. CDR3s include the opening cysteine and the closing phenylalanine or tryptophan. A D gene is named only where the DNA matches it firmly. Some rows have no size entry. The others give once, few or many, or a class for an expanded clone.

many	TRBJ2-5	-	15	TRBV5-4	TGTGCCAGCAGGCCATCTGGACAAACTTCAGAGACCCAGTACTTC	CASRPSGQTSETQYF
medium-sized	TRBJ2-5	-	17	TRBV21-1	TGTGCCAGCAGCAAGAACCTAGGATCCCCTCGGCCGGAGACCCAGTACTTC	CASSKNLGSPRPETQYF
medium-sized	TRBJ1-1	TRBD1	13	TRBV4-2	TGTGCCAGCAGCCAGAAGACAGGGGGTGAAGCTTTCTTT	CASSQKTGGEAFF
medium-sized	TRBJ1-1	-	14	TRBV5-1	TGCGCCAGCAGCTTGGATCAGGCACCCCTGAAAGCTTTCTTT	CASSLDQAPLKAFF
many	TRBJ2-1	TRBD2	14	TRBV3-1	TGTGCCAGCAGCTTCCGCGGGGGGAGCAATGAGCAGTTCTTC	CASSFRGGSNEQFF
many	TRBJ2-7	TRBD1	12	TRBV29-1	TGCAGCGCTGGGACAGGGGATTACGAGCAGTACTTC	CSAGTGDYEQYF
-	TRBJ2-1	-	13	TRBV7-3	TGTGCCAGCAGCTTAACGGGTTCGAGTGAGCAGTTCTTC	CASSLTGSSEQFF
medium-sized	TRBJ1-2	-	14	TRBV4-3	TGCGCCAGCAGCCAAGATATGGCAGTCTATGGCTACACCTTC	CASSQDMAVYGYTF
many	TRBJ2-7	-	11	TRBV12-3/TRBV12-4	TGTGCCAGCAGTTTAAATTACGAGCAGTACTTC	CASSLNYEQYF
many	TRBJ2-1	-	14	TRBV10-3	TGTGCCATCAAGGGGGTGAGCGGGTCTAATGAGCAGTTCTTC	CAIKGVSGSNEQFF
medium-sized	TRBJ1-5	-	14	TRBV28	TGTGCCAGCAGCTTTGGGGAGGGTAATACTGCCCAGCATTTT	CASSFGEGNTAQHF
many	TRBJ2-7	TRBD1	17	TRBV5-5	TGTGCCAGCAGACCCGGGACAGGGGGCTATCTCTCCTACGAGCAGTACTTC	CASRPGTGGYLSYEQYF
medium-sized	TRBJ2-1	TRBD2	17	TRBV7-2	TGTGCCAGCAGCTTGGCTAGCGGGGGGAGCTCCTACAATGAGCAGTTCTTC	CASSLASGGSSYNEQFF
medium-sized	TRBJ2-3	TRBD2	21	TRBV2	TGTGCCAGCAGTGAAGCCATACCCTCGAAGAAGCGGGGGCACTCCACAGATACGCAGTATTTT	CASSEAIPSKKRGHSTDTQYF
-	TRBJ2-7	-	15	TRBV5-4	TGTGCCAGCAGCTCAAGGGGGGCCCGGGTCCACGAGCAGTACTTC	CASSSRGARVHEQYF
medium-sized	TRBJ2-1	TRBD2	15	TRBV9	TGTGCCAGCAGCGTAGCCGGGACTAGCCACAATGAGCAGTTCTTC	CASSVAGTSHNEQFF
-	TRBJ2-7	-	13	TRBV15	TGTGCCACCAGCAGCTCGAGGGTCTACGAGCAGTACTTC	CATSSSRVYEQYF
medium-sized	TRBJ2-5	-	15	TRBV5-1	TGCGCCAGCAGCTTGCGGGGTACTCAAGGGGAGACCCAGTACTTC	CASSLRGTQGETQYF
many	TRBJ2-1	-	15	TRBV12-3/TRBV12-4	TGTGCCAGCACGGGTTTGATGGGACTCGCAACTGAGCAGTTCTTC	CASTGLMGLATEQFF
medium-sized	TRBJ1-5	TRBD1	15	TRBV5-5	TGTGCCAGCAGCTTGGCCAACAGGGGGTATCAGCCCCAGCATTTT	CASSLANRGYQPQHF
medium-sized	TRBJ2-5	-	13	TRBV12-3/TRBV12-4	TGTGCCAGCAGTTGGGGGGTCCAGGAGACCCAGTACTTC	CASSWGVQETQYF
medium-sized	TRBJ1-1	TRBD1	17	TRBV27	TGTGCCAGCAGCAAATGGACAGGGAGGGGAATGGACACTGAAGCTTTCTTT	CASSKWTGRGMDTEAFF
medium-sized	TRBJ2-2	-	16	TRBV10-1	TGCGCCAGCAGTGTGCGACCGCTCGGGGCGACCGGGGCGCTGTTTTTT	CASSVRPLGATGALFF
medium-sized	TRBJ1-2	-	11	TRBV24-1	TGTGCCGTCTCTGACGCCTATGGCTACACCTTC	CAVSDAYGYTF
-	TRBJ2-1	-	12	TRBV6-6	TGTGCCAGCAGTTACTCTACCGATGAGCAGTTCTTC	CASSYSTDEQFF
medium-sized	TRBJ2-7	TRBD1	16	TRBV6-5	TGTGCCAGCAGTCAGACAGGGGGAGATGGGTCCTACGAGCAGTACTTC	CASSQTGGDGSYEQYF
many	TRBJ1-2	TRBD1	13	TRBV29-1	TGCAGCTTCCTGTCTAGACAGGGTGCGGGGTACACCTTC	CSFLSRQGAGYTF
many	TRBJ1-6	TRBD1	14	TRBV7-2	TGTGCCAGCAGCTTTGACAGGGGGCGACCACCCCTCCACTTT	CASSFDRGRPPLHF
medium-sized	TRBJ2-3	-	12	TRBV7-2	TGTGCCAGCAGCCCTTGGTCAGATACGCAGTATTTT	CASSPWSDTQYF
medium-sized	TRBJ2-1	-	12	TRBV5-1	TGCGCCAGCAGCAGGGACTGGGGGGAGCAGTTCTTC	CASSRDWGEQFF
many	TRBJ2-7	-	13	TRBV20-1	TGCAGTGCTCACTACTATTTGCCCTACGAGCAGTACTTC	CSAHYYLPYEQYF
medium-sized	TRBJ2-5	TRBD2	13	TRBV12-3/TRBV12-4	TGTGCCAGCAGCTACGGGACTAGCGGGGGTCAGTACTTC	CASSYGTSGGQYF
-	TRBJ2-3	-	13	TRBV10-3	TGTGCCACCGCCCCTTACTGGACAGATACGCAGTATTTT	CATAPYWTDTQYF
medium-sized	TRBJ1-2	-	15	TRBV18	TGTGCCAGCTCACCAAGGCCCCCCCCTAACTATGGCTACACCTTC	CASSPRPPPNYGYTF
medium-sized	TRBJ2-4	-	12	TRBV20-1	TGCAGTGCTAGATCCGGGACGAACATTCAGTACTTC	CSARSGTNIQYF
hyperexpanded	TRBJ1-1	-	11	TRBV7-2	TGTGCCAGCAGCTTGGACACTGAAGCTTTCTTT	CASSLDTEAFF
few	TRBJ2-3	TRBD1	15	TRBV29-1	TGCAGCGTTGGACTGGGACAGGGGAGCACAGATACGCAGTATTTT	CSVGLGQGSTDTQYF
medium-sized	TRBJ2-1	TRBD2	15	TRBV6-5	TGTGCCAGCAGTTTAGCGGGGAGCCTCTACAATGAGCAGTTCTTC	CASSLAGSLYNEQFF
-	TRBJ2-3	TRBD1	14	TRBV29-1	TGCAGCGTTGCGACAGGACAGGGCACAGATACGCAGTATTTT	CSVATGQGTDTQYF
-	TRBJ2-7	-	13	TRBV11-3	TGTGCCAGCAGCCGACCGCCAGGGGACGAGCAGTACTTC	CASSRPPGDEQYF
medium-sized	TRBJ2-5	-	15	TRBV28	TGTGCCAGCAGTTTGGCACAGGGTGACCAAGAGACCCAGTACTTC	CASSLAQGDQETQYF
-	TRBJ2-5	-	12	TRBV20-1	TGCAGTGCCGAGAATCCAGCAGAGACCCAGTACTTC	CSAENPAETQYF
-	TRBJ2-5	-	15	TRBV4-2	TGTGCCAGCAGCCAAGAGGGGGGGGCCCAAGAGACCCAGTACTTC	CASSQEGGAQETQYF
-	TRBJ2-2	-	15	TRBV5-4	TGTGCCAGCAGCTTGGAGGGCAGGGACACCGGGGAGCTGTTTTTT	CASSLEGRDTGELFF
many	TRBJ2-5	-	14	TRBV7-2	TGTGCCAGCAGCTTGGACAGTATCCAAGAGACCCAGTACTTC	CASSLDSIQETQYF
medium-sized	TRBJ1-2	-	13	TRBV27	TGTGCCAGCAGGCTAGGGGTTGACTATGGCTACACCTTC	CASRLGVDYGYTF
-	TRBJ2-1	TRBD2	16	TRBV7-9	TGTGCCAGCAGCTACAATCAGCGGGGGCCATTCAATGAGCAGTTCTTC	CASSYNQRGPFNEQFF
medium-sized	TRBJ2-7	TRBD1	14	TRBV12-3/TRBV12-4	TGTGCCAGCAGACAAACAGGGGGGCCCTACGAGCAGTACTTC	CASRQTGGPYEQYF
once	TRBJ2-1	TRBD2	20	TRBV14	TGTGCCAGCAGCCAAGACTTCAGGACTAGCGGGAGATCGGGATACAATGAGCAGTTCTTC	CASSQDFRTSGRSGYNEQFF
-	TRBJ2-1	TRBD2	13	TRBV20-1	TGCAGTGCACTTAGGGACTACATCGATGAGCAGTTCTTC	CSALRDYIDEQFF
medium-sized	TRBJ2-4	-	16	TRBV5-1	TGCGCCAGCAGCGATCCGGACCCTAAAGCCAAAAACATTCAGTACTTC	CASSDPDPKAKNIQYF
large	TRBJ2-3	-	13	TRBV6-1	TGTGCCAGCAGTGAGGAGGGAGCAGATACGCAGTATTTT	CASSEEGADTQYF
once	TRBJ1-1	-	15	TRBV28	TGTGCCAGCAGTTTACTGGGATCGGGGCATGCTGAAGCTTTCTTT	CASSLLGSGHAEAFF
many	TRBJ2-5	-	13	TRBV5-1	TGCGCCAGCAGCTTGGTTCCGGAAGAGACCCAGTACTTC	CASSLVPEETQYF